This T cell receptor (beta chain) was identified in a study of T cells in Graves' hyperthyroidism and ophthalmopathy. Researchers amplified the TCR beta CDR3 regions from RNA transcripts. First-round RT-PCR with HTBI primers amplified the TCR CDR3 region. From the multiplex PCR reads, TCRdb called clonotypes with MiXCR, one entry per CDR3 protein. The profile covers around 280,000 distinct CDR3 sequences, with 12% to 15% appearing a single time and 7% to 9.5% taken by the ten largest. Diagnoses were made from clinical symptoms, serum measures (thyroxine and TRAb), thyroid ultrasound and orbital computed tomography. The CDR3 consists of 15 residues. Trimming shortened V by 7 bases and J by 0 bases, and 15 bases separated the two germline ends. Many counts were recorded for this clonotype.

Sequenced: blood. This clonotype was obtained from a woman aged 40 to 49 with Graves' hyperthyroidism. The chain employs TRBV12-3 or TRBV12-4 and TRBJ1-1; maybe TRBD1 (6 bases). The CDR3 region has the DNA TGTGCCAGCACCCCGGGGGCCTACATGAACACTGAAGCTTTCTTT. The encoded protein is CASTPGAYMNTEAFF.